This TCR beta chain was captured in a study of cytomegalovirus exposure and HLA in healthy donors. The PCR used 60 Vbeta and 13 Jbeta primers. Generated by immunoSEQ multiplex PCR, the TCRdb table keeps only in-frame clones and is missing some. Of over 150,000 clones listed, 65% to 90% are singletons. CDR3 length: 13 residues. With 4 bases removed from V and 1 base from J, the gap between germline ends came to 8 bases. Germline-derived CDR1 and CDR2 are SGHRS and YFSETQ. The chain is built from TRBV5-1 and TRBJ1-1, with unresolved D. This receptor was identified in a male donor in good health and CMV-seronegative. The sequencing input was PBMCs. The CDR3 region is CASSREANTEAFF. CDR3 bases: TGCGCCAGCAGCCGTGAAGCGAACACTGAAGCTTTCTTT.